The rows below give T cell receptor beta chains drawn from one sample of a study of blood T cell repertoires in COVID-19. Assay used: immunoSEQ multiplex PCR; TCRdb lists only in-frame clones, some missing. Of around 280,000 clones detected, about 90% appear once; the ten largest clones hold approximately 2%. The specimen sequenced was peripheral blood. Receptors originate from a woman in her 30s who had recovered from COVID-19. The CDR3 runs from the conserved cysteine through the conserved F or W. The order of the fields is D gene, clone size, V gene, J gene, CDR3 protein, CDR3 DNA. The D gene is left open where the match is weak. Clone size is shown for a subset of rows, as once, few, many or a class of expanded clone.

TRBD1,.,TRBV19,TRBJ1-5,CASSEQGASQPQHF,TGTGCCAGTAGTGAGCAGGGGGCGTCTCAGCCCCAGCATTTT
.,.,TRBV28,TRBJ2-6,CASSLQGGANVLTF,TGTGCCAGCAGTTTACAGGGTGGGGCCAACGTCCTGACTTTC
.,.,TRBV14,TRBJ2-7,CASSPLPYYEQYF,TGTGCCAGCAGCCCCCTACCGTACTACGAGCAGTACTTC
.,.,TRBV3-1/TRBV3-2,TRBJ2-7,CASSQEVTRNAYEQYF,TGTGCCAGCAGCCAAGAGGTGACAAGAAATGCCTACGAGCAGTACTTC
.,.,TRBV7-9,TRBJ2-1,CASSLADLDEQFF,TGTGCCAGCAGCTTGGCTGACTTAGATGAGCAGTTCTTC
TRBD2,.,TRBV2,TRBJ2-1,CASTGSGGLYNEQFF,TGTGCCAGCACGGGGAGCGGGGGCCTCTACAATGAGCAGTTCTTC
TRBD1,once,TRBV5-8,TRBJ1-2,CASSLQGAAGYTF,TGTGCCAGCAGCCTACAGGGGGCGGCTGGCTACACCTTC
TRBD2,.,TRBV4-1,TRBJ2-3,CASSMWTRVTDTQYF,TGCGCCAGCAGCATGTGGACTAGAGTCACAGATACGCAGTATTTT
.,.,TRBV30,TRBJ1-4,CAWGNSATNEKLFF,TGTGCCTGGGGGAACAGTGCAACTAATGAAAAACTGTTTTTT
.,.,TRBV19,TRBJ2-1,CASSMGLRSYNEQFF,TGTGCCAGTAGTATGGGGCTTCGCTCCTACAATGAGCAGTTCTTC
.,.,TRBV5-4,TRBJ2-7,CASSLTERAYEQYF,TGTGCCAGCAGCTTGACCGAACGGGCCTACGAGCAGTACTTC
TRBD1,.,TRBV28,TRBJ2-7,CASDGRGTGRYEQYF,TGTGCCAGCGATGGGCGGGGGACAGGGCGCTACGAGCAGTACTTC
TRBD2,.,TRBV3-1/TRBV3-2,TRBJ2-1,CASSQESSGRAYHNEQFF,TGTGCCAGCAGCCAAGAATCAAGCGGGAGGGCTTATCACAATGAGCAGTTCTTC
.,.,TRBV6-5,TRBJ2-7,CASLGGYEQYF,TGTGCCAGCTTAGGGGGCTACGAGCAGTACTTC
.,.,TRBV5-1,TRBJ2-6,CASTGSGANVLTF,TGCGCCAGCACGGGGTCTGGGGCCAACGTCCTGACTTTC
.,.,TRBV7-9,TRBJ1-5,CASSLESQPQHF,TGTGCCAGCAGCTTAGAGAGTCAGCCCCAGCATTTT
.,.,TRBV9,TRBJ2-7,CASSELALSYEQYF,TGTGCCAGCAGCGAGCTAGCTCTGTCCTACGAGCAGTACTTC
TRBD1,few,TRBV19,TRBJ1-5,CATEDRADQPQHF,TGTGCCACCGAGGACAGGGCGGATCAGCCCCAGCATTTT
.,.,TRBV4-1,TRBJ1-6,CASSPPGSSYNSPLHF,TGCGCCAGCAGCCCTCCTGGGAGCTCCTATAATTCACCCCTCCACTTT
.,.,TRBV28,TRBJ1-2,CASRGATNYGYTF,TGTGCCAGCAGGGGAGCAACAAACTATGGCTACACCTTC
TRBD1,.,TRBV7-8,TRBJ1-2,CASSQTWWTGNLGVNGYTF,TGTGCCAGCAGTCAGACTTGGTGGACAGGGAATTTAGGTGTAAATGGCTACACCTTC
.,.,TRBV19,TRBJ2-7,CASSMSLSSYEQYF,TGTGCCAGTAGTATGTCACTTTCTAGCTACGAGCAGTACTTC
.,once,TRBV5-6,TRBJ1-2,CASSFPGTQGYTF,TGTGCCAGCAGCTTTCCCGGGACACAAGGCTACACCTTC
.,.,TRBV29-1,TRBJ1-2,CSVHTVGPGYGYTF,TGCAGCGTTCACACTGTGGGGCCCGGCTATGGCTACACCTTC
.,.,TRBV2,TRBJ2-1,CASSAVRPSGSYNEQFF,TGTGCCAGCAGTGCCGTACGCCCTTCCGGCTCCTACAATGAGCAGTTCTTC
.,.,TRBV11-2,TRBJ1-1,CASSPNTEAFF,TGTGCCAGCAGCCCAAACACTGAAGCTTTCTTT
.,.,TRBV30,TRBJ2-2,CAWSRRQGNIARELFF,TGTGCCTGGAGTAGACGGCAGGGTAACATTGCCCGGGAGCTGTTTTTT
.,.,TRBV11-2,TRBJ1-1,CASSLEGQGRDTEAFF,TGTGCCAGCAGCTTAGAGGGGCAGGGGCGGGACACTGAAGCTTTCTTT
.,.,TRBV6-5,TRBJ1-1,CASSYASGEAFF,TGTGCCAGCAGTTACGCCTCGGGTGAAGCTTTCTTT
.,.,TRBV9,TRBJ2-1,CASSVDPGEVDEQFF,TGTGCCAGCAGCGTAGACCCGGGAGAGGTGGATGAGCAGTTCTTC
.,.,TRBV18,TRBJ1-4,CASSPPRGGLGYEKLFF,TGTGCCAGCTCACCACCCCGTGGGGGCCTGGGCTATGAAAAACTGTTTTTT